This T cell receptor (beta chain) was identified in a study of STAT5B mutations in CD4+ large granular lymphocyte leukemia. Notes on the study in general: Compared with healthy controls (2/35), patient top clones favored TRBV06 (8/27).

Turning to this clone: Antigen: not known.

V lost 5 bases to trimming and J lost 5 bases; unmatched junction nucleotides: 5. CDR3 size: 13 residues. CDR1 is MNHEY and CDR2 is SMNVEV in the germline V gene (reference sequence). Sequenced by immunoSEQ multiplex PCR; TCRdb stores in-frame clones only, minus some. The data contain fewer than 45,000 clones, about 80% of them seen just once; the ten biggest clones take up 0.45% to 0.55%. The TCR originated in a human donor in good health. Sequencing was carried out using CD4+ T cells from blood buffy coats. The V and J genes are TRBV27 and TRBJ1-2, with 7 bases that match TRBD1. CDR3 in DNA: TGTGCCAGCAGTACAGGGGAGTTTTATGGCTACACCTTC. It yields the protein CASSTGEFYGYTF.